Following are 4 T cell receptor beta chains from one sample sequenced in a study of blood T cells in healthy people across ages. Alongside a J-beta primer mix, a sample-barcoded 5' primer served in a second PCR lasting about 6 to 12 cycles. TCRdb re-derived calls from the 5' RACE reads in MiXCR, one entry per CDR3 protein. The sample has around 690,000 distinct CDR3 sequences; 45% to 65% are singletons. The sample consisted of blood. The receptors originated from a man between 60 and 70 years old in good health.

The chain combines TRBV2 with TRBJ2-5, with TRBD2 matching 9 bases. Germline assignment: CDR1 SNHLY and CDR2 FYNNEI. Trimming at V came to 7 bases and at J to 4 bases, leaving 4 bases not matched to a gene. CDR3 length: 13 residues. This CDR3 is CASNPSGVETQYF. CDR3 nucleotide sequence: TGTGCCAGCAACCCTAGCGGGGTAGAGACCCAGTACTTC.

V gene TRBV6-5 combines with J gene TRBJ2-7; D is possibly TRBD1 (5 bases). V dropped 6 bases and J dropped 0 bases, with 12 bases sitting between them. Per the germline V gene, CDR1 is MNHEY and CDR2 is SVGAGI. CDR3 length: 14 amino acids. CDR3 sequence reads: CASRADGASYEQYF. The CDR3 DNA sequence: TGTGCCAGCAGGGCCGATGGGGCCTCCTACGAGCAGTACTTC.

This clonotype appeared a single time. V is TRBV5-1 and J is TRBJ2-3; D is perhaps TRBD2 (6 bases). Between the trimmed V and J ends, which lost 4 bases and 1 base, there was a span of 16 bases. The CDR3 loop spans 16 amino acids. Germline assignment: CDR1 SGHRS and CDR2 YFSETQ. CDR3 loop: CASSPGSGVRTDTQYF. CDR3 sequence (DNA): TGCGCCAGCAGCCCCGGATCGGGGGTACGCACAGATACGCAGTATTTT.

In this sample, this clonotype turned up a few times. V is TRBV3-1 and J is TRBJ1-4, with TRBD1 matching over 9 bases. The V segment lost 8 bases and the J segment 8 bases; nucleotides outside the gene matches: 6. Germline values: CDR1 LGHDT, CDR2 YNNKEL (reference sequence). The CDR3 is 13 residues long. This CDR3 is CASGPTGGEKLFF. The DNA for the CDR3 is TGTGCCAGCGGACCCACAGGGGGCGAAAAACTGTTTTTT.